This entry is about one T cell receptor beta chain. This clonotype showed up just a few times. Its antigen remains unidentified. Base qualities are not provided; no much larger clone lies one nucleotide away. The data belong to a study of spatial heterogeneity in lung cancer (dated 2019 in TCRdb). Some background on the complete study: Beta-chain transcripts were consistently detected in greater numbers than alpha-chain transcripts, which likely reflects a higher abundance of beta-chain transcripts. In the raw uncorrected reads, each unique combination of TCR and UMI appeared more than ten times on average. In non-small cell lung cancer, the study quantitatively compared TCR alpha and beta repertoires across several tumor regions, matched nontumor lung, and blood. TCR repertoire features were related to nonsynonymous mutation counts determined by whole-exome sequencing of tumor tissue. At surgery, both alpha and beta chains were TCR-sequenced in 200 to 250 tumor regions, approximately 64 matched nontumor lung samples and a few dozen PBMC samples. Broader findings and caveats from the paper: Additional single-cell paired TCR alpha and beta sequencing was considered necessary to confirm, at a functional level, the hypothesis that regional TCRs recognize regional mutations. Ubiquitous expanded tumor TCRs showed up in blood more often at tumor resection than at routine follow-up.

The germline V gene (reference sequence) provides CDR1 MNHEY and CDR2 SMNVEV. Trimming costs V 5 bases and J 0 bases, and their ends lie 13 bases apart. Taken from cysteine to phenylalanine, the CDR3 has 15 residues. Just the 45-base CDR3 DNA is kept, in frame starting at base 1. Preparation of the library involved 5' RACE. Sequenced on a NextSeq 500. The TCR library protocol attached a unique molecular identifier to each TCR cDNA molecule to allow correction of PCR and sequencing errors. The original pipeline was this. TCR identification, UMI-based error correction and CDR3 extraction were all carried out with Decombinator tools. Expanded TCRs were defined as those above a frequency of 2 per 1,000, corresponding to the top 1% of the tumor frequency distribution. Rényi diversity was computed with the R vegan package after subsampling each repertoire 100 times to 5,000 TCRs. To build CDR3 similarity networks, amino acid triplet string-kernel similarity was used, and CDR3s were connected when their pairwise similarity was above 0.82. The public sequencing data were trimmed at Q25 with fastp and processed into clonotypes with MiXCR by TCRdb, which kept only in-frame beta chains. Records with the same CDR3 protein are collapsed into one entry carrying the most frequent genes and DNA. What appears here as the V and J calls and clone size reflects TCRdb's work, not the paper's. Present in this sample are about 23,000 distinct CDR3 sequences, 3.3% of which were seen just once. 25% to 30% of the sample belongs to the ten largest clones.

The sample's time point label, in plain terms: sample taken at primary tumor resection. Samples were obtained from 72 patients with early-stage, untreated non-small cell lung cancer from the lung TRACERx cohort. Without any cell sorting, TCR sequencing was performed on whole RNA extracted either from tumor and nontumor lung tissue or from cryopreserved PBMC samples. A patient was chosen for TCR sequencing only when enough RNA was available from at least two tumor regions. This TCR was recovered from a female donor with early-stage non-small cell lung cancer. The chain is made from TRBV27 and TRBJ1-1; the D gene is perhaps TRBD1, on 5 matching bases. This material consisted of PBMCs, taken at surgery. In nucleotide form, the sequence is TGTGCCAGCAGTACCCCGGGACGGCTGAACACTGAAGCTTTCTTT. Its coded protein is CASSTPGRLNTEAFF.